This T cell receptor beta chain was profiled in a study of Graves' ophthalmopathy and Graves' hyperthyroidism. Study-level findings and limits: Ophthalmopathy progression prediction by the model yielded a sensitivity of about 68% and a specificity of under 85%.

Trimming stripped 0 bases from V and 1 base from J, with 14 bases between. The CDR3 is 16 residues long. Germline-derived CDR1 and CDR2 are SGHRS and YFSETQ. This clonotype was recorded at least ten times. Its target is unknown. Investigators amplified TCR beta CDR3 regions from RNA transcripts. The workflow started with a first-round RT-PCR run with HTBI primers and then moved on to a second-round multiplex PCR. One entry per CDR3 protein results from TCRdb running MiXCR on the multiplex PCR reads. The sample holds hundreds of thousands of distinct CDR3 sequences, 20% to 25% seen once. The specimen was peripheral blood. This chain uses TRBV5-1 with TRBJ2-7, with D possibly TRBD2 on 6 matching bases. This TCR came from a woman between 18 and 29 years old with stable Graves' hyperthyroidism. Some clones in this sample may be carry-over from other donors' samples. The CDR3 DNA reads TGCGCCAGCAGCTTGGGAGGAAGTAGCGGATCCTACGAGCAGTACTTC. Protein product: CASSLGGSSGSYEQYF.